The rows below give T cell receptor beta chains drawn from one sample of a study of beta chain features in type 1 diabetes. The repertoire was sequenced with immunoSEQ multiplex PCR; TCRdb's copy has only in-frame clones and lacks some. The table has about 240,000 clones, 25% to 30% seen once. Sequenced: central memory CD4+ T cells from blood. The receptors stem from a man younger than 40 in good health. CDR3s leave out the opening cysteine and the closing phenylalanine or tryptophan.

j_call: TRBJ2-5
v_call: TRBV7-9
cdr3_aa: ASSSERLETQY

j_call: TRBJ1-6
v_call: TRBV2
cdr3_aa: ASSGREERSPLH

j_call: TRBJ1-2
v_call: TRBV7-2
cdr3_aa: ASSLRLYGYT

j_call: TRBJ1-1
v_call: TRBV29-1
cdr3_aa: SLHQGFGTEAF

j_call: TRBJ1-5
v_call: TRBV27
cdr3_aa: ASSLVGQGNQPQH

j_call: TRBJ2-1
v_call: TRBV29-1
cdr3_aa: SVEEQPF

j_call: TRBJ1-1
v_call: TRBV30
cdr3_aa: AWKRPNTEAF

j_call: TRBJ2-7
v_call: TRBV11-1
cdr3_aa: ASSLASNYEQY

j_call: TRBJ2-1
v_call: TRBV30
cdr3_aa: ASTGGSRGDNEQF

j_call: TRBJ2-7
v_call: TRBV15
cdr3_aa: ATSRGQGVHEQY

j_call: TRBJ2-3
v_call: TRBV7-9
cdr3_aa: ASSAGVPSTDTQY

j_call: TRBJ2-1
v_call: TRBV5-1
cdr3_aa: ASSLVATSGTLGNEQF

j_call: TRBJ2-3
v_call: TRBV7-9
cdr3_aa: ASSSSWWITDTQY